This entry is about one TCR beta chain. Healthy donors of bone marrow made up the group. Germline V gene lookup returns CDR1 MNHEY and CDR2 SMNVEV (reference sequence). With 8 bases clipped from V and 2 bases from J, the junction kept 16 bases outside the gene matches. CDR3 size: 17 residues. This sample was included in a study of cytomegalovirus exposure and HLA in healthy donors. The PCR used 60 Vbeta and 13 Jbeta primers. Assay: immunoSEQ multiplex PCR; the TCRdb copy retains only in-frame clones and omits some. The table shows 85,000 to 110,000 clones, with approximately 73% occurring only once. Sequencing used PBMCs. The V call is TRBV27, the J call TRBJ2-7; 9 bases are shared with TRBD1. This clonotype originated in a woman aged 18-35 years in good health and CMV-seropositive. CDR3 loop: CASLPGTGRGSTYEQYF. Here the CDR3 DNA reads TGTGCCAGCCTCCCCGGGACAGGGAGAGGTTCAACCTACGAGCAGTACTTC.